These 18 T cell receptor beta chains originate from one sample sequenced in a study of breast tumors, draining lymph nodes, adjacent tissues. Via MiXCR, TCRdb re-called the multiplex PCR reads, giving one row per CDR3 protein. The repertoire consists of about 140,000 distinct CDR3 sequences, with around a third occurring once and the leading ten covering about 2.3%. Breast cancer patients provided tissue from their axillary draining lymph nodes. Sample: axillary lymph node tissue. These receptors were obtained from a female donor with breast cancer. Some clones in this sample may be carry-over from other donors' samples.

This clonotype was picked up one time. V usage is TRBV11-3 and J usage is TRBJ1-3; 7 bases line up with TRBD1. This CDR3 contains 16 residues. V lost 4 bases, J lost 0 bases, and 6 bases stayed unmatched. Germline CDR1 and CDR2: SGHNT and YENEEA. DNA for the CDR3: TGTGCCAGCAGCTCACCGGGACAGTCCTCTGGAAACACCATATATTTT. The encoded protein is CASSSPGQSSGNTIYF.

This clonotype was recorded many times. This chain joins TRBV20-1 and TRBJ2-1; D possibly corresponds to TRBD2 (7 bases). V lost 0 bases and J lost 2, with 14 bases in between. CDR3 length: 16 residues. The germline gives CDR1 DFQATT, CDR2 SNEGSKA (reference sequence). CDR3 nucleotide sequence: TGCAGTGCTAGAGATCGTAGAGGGGGGGCCTACAATGAGCAGTTCTTC. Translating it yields CSARDRRGGAYNEQFF.

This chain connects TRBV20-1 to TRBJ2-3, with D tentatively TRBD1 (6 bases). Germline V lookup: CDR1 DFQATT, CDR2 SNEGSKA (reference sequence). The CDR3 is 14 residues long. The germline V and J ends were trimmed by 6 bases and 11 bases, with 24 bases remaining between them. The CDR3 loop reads CSAATGSSYNEQYF. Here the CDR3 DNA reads TGCAGTGCCGCAACAGGGAGCTCCTACAATGAGCAGTATTTT.

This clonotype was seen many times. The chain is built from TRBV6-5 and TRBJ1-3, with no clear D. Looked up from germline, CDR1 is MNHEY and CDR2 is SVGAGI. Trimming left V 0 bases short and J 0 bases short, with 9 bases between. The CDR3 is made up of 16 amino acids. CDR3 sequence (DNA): TGTGCCAGCAGTTACTCATTTTCCGGCTCTGGAAACACCATATATTTT. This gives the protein CASSYSFSGSGNTIYF.

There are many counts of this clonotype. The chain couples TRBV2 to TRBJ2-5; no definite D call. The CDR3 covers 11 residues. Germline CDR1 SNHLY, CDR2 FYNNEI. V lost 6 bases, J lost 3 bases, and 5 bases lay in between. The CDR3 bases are TGTGCCAGCAGGGTCAAAGAGACCCAGTACTTC. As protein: CASRVKETQYF.

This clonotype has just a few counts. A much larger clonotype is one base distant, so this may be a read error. DNA for the CDR3: TGCGCCAGCAGCGGACTAGCACCCTACGACCAGTACTTC. Protein: CASSGLAPYDQYF. V and J are TRBV5-1 and TRBJ2-7, with 8 bases that match TRBD2. Germline CDR1 reads SGHRS; CDR2 reads YFSETQ. The CDR3 is made up of 13 amino acids.

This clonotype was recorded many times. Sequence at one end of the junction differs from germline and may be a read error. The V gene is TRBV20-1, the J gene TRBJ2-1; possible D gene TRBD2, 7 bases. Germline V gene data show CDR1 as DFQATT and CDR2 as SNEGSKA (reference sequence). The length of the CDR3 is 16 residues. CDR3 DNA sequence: TGCAGTGCTAGTGTCTTGGGGGGGCCCTCCGACAATGAGCAGTTCTTC. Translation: CSASVLGGPSDNEQFF.

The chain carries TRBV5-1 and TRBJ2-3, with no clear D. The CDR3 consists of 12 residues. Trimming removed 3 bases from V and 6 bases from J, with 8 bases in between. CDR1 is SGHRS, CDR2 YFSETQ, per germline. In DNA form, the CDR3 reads TGCGCCAGCAGCTCGGACGGGGATACGCAGTATTTT. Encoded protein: CASSSDGDTQYF.

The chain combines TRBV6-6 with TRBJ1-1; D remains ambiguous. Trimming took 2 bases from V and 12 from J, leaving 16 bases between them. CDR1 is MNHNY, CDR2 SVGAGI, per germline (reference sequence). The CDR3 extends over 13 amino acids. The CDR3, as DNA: TGTGCCAGCAGTTACCAGCAGCAATGGGAGACTTTCTTT. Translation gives CASSYQQQWETFF.

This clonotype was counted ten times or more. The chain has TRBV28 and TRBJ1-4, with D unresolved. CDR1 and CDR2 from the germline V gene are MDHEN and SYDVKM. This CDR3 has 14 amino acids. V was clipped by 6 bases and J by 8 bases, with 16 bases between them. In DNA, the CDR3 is TGTGCCAGCAGCGGGGAGGGTTTGAAGGAAAAACTGTTTTTT. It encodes CASSGEGLKEKLFF.

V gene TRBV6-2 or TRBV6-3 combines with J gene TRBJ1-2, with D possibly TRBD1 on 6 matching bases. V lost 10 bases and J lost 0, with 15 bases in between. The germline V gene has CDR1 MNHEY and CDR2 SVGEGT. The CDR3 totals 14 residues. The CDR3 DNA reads TGTGCCACCAAACCAACAGGGACTAACTATGGCTACACCTTC. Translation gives CATKPTGTNYGYTF.

The CDR3 reads CASSPRFSPIGGAFATGELFF. Here the CDR3 DNA reads TGTGCCAGCTCACCACGTTTTTCCCCCATAGGGGGCGCGTTCGCCACCGGGGAGCTGTTTTTT. This chain uses TRBV7-2 with TRBJ2-2, with TRBD1 matching 7 bases. The CDR3 spans 21 residues. The trim removed 8 bases at V and 4 bases at J, leaving 28 bases unmatched. Germline CDR1 SGHTA, CDR2 FQGNSA.

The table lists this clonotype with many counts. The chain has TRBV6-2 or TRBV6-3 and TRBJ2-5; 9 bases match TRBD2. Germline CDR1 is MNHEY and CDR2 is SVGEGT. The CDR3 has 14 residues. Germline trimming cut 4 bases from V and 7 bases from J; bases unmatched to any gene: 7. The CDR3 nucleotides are TGTGCCAGCAGTTTCGGCGGGGGGGCAGGGACCCAGTACTTC. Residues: CASSFGGGAGTQYF.

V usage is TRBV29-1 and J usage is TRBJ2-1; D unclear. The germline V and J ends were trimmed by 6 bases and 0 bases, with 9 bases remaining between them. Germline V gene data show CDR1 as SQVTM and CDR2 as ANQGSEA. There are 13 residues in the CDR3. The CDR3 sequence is CSVRGSSYNEQFF. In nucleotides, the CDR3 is TGCAGCGTCCGAGGTAGCTCCTACAATGAGCAGTTCTTC.

In nucleotides, the CDR3 is TGTGCCAGCAGCCCAAGGGTACCCGGAAACACCATATATTTT. Protein: CASSPRVPGNTIYF. The chain recombines TRBV7-9 with TRBJ1-3; D remains unclear. The CDR3 covers 14 residues. Trimming left V 5 bases short and J 4 bases short, with 12 bases between. Germline CDR1 SEHNR, CDR2 FQNEAQ (reference sequence). The full variable domain, its missing parts supplied by reference TRBV7-9 and TRBJ1-3, is DTGVSQNPRHKITKRGQNVTFRCDPISEHNRLYWYRQTLGQGPEFLTYFQNEAQLEKSRLLSDRFSAERPKGSFSTLEIQRTEQGDSAMYLCASSPRVPGNTIYFGEGSWLTVV.

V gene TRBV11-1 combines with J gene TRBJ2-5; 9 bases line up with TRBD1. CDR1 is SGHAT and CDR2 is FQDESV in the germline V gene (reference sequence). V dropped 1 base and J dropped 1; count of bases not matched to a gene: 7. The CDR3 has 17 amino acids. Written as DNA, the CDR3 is TGTGCCAGCAGCTTAGAGTTGGGACAGGGCTCCCAAGAGACCCAGTACTTC. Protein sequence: CASSLELGQGSQETQYF.

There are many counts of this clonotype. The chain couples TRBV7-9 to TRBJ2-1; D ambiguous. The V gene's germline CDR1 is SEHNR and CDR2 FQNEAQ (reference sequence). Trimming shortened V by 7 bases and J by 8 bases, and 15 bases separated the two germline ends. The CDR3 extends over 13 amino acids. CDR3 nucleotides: TGTGCCAGCACCCAAGTCGCGCTGGATGAGCAGTTCTTC. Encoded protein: CASTQVALDEQFF. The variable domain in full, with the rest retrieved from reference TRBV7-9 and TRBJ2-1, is DTGVSQNPRHKITKRGQNVTFRCDPISEHNRLYWYRQTLGQGPEFLTYFQNEAQLEKSRLLSDRFSAERPKGSFSTLEIQRTEQGDSAMYLCASTQVALDEQFFGPGTRLTVL.

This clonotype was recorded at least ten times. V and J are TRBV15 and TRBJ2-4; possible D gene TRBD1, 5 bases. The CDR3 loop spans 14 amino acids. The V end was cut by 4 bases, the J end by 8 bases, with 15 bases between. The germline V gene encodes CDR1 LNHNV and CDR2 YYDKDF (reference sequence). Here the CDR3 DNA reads TGTGCCACCAGCACCTTCGACAGACACGACATTCAGTACTTC. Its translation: CATSTFDRHDIQYF.